Shown below are 23 T cell receptor beta chains from a single sample sequenced in a study of immune heterogeneity within non-small cell lung tumors. A first 10-cycle multiplex round used 32 V-gene and 13 J-gene primers on TCR beta CDR3. Each CDR3 protein is one row after TCRdb ran MiXCR on the multiplex PCR reads. This repertoire shows about 21,000 distinct CDR3 sequences, approximately 30% found once; its top ten account for around 4.4%. The template consisted of bulk tumor genomic DNA, with about 600 ng used per sample. During surgery, each primary tumor gave multiple biopsies spaced as far apart as possible. Enrolled individuals presented with untreated, newly diagnosed non-small cell lung cancer and received curative surgery. Sequencing input: lung tumor tissue. These receptors originate from a man aged 35 to 55 with non-small cell lung cancer.

Concerning this clonotype: A read error may be the cause here, since a much bigger clone is one base away. V and J are TRBV6-4 and TRBJ1-6, with D perhaps TRBD1 (5 bases). This CDR3 comprises 13 residues. With 6 bases removed from V and 9 bases from J, the gap between germline ends came to 12 bases. Germline CDR1 reads MRHNA; CDR2 reads SNTAGT. CDR3 region: CASSSGLISPLHF. The DNA for the CDR3 is TGTGCCAGCAGCTCGGGACTCATTTCACCCCTCCACTTT.

V usage is TRBV7-2 and J usage is TRBJ2-5; D ambiguous. Trimming cost V 2 bases and J 2 bases, with 18 bases left between them. The CDR3 contains 17 residues. Germline V gene sequence: CDR1 SGHTA, CDR2 FQGNSA. The CDR3 is CASSLKTDRLGQETQYF. The CDR3 DNA reads TGTGCCAGCAGCTTAAAAACAGACCGCCTAGGGCAAGAGACCCAGTACTTC.

This clonotype was counted many times. The chain has TRBV7-9 and TRBJ2-3, with a possible D match to TRBD2 (5 bases). V was clipped by 5 bases and J by 1 base, with 13 bases between them. The CDR3 covers 15 residues. In germline, CDR1 is SEHNR, CDR2 FQNEAQ (reference sequence). The CDR3 region is CASSPGGSGTDTQYF. CDR3 DNA sequence: TGTGCCAGCAGCCCAGGAGGCAGTGGCACAGATACGCAGTATTTT. The whole variable domain, remainder taken from reference TRBV7-9 and TRBJ2-3, is DTGVSQNPRHKITKRGQNVTFRCDPISEHNRLYWYRQTLGQGPEFLTYFQNEAQLEKSRLLSDRFSAERPKGSFSTLEIQRTEQGDSAMYLCASSPGGSGTDTQYFGPGTRLTVL.

As regards this clonotype: This may be a read error, as it is one base from a much larger clone. The chain employs TRBV28 and TRBJ1-1; a possible D gene is TRBD1 (6 bases). V lost 6 bases, J lost 6 bases, and 17 bases lay in between. The CDR3 extends over 14 amino acids. Germline CDR1 and CDR2: MDHEN and SYDVKM. CDR3: CASRSVWGQAEAFF. For the CDR3, the DNA is TGTGCCAGCAGGTCAGTCTGGGGGCAAGCTGAAGCTTTCTTT.

This clonotype was detected a few times. The CDR3 protein is CASSLGAFSGVRGETQYF. The CDR3 DNA sequence: TGTGCCAGCAGTTTGGGGGCCTTTTCAGGGGTTCGCGGGGAGACCCAGTACTTC. The chain couples TRBV12-3 or TRBV12-4 to TRBJ2-5, with D perhaps TRBD1 (6 bases). Trimming took 3 bases from V and 5 from J, leaving 25 bases between them. This CDR3 comprises 18 residues.

This clonotype was found a few times. The chain employs TRBV10-3 and TRBJ1-1; 7 bases agree with TRBD1. Germline lookup yields CDR1 ENHRY and CDR2 SYGVKD. The CDR3 loop spans 14 amino acids. Unmatched junction bases numbered 8, after V lost 7 bases and J lost 3 bases. CDR3 sequence reads: CAIKRTGADTEAFF. CDR3 nucleotide sequence: TGTGCCATCAAGAGGACAGGTGCGGACACTGAAGCTTTCTTT.

The genes are TRBV14 and TRBJ2-1, with TRBD2 as a possible D gene (6 bases). Germline assignment: CDR1 SGHDN and CDR2 FVKESK. With 3 bases removed from V and 10 bases from J, the gap between germline ends came to 13 bases. The CDR3 has 13 amino acids. The chain's CDR3 is CASSHIREREQFF. CDR3 in DNA: TGTGCCAGCAGCCATATCCGGGAGCGAGAGCAGTTCTTC.

This clonotype was detected once. The chain joins TRBV20-1 to TRBJ1-2, with D tentatively TRBD1 (5 bases). The CDR3 totals 13 residues. Looked up from germline, CDR1 is DFQATT and CDR2 is SNEGSKA (reference sequence). With 7 bases removed from V and 1 base from J, the gap between germline ends came to 13 bases. CDR3 sequence reads: CSGSSGINYGYTF. The CDR3 DNA sequence: TGCAGTGGTAGTTCAGGGATTAACTATGGCTACACCTTC.

The J gene is TRBJ1-2, the V gene TRBV7-6; 8 bases map to TRBD1. CDR1 is SGHVS and CDR2 is FNYEAQ in the germline V gene. The CDR3 has 14 amino acids. J gave up 8 bases and V 5 bases, and 10 bases lay outside the gene matches. The CDR3 loop is CASSPERTGYGYTF. For the CDR3, the DNA is TGTGCCAGCAGCCCTGAGCGGACAGGGTACGGCTACACCTTC.

This chain joins TRBV5-1 and TRBJ2-3; D is undetermined. Germline loops: CDR1 SGHRS, CDR2 YFSETQ. The CDR3 consists of 13 residues. V dropped 0 bases and J dropped 6 bases, with 8 bases sitting between them. DNA of the CDR3: TGCGCCAGCAGCTTGGGAGGCCCGGATACGCAGTATTTT. This codes for CASSLGGPDTQYF.

Of note for this clonotype: Possible read error: a much larger clone is one base away. The chain couples TRBV27 to TRBJ1-2; weak D call: TRBD1 (6 bases). Germline V gene data show CDR1 as MNHEY and CDR2 as SMNVEV (reference sequence). Trimming removed 2 bases from V and 4 bases from J, with 14 bases in between. CDR3 size: 15 residues. The chain's CDR3 is CASSLQQGPPYGYTF. The CDR3 nucleotides are TGTGCCAGCAGTTTACAACAGGGTCCTCCCTATGGCTACACCTTC.

Ten or more counts support this clonotype. The chain uses TRBV5-1 and TRBJ2-2, with TRBD2 as a possible D gene (5 bases). This CDR3 spans 17 amino acids. V shed 7 bases and J shed 1 base, with 20 bases lying between them. Germline CDR1 and CDR2: SGHRS and YFSETQ. This chain's CDR3 is CASSPRAGGLNTGELFF. The CDR3 bases are TGCGCCAGCTCCCCAAGGGCGGGCGGCCTGAACACCGGGGAGCTGTTTTTT.

Of note for this clonotype: A single base separates this from a much larger clone, so it may be a read error. The chain links TRBV20-1 to TRBJ2-1, with 11 bases fitting TRBD2. The ends lost 3 bases at V and 0 bases at J; junction bases unmatched: 7. The CDR3 is made up of 17 amino acids. Germline CDR1 reads DFQATT; CDR2 reads SNEGSKA (reference sequence). The CDR3 loop reads CSASGATSGSSYNEQFF. DNA of the CDR3: TGCAGTGCTAGTGGGGCTACTAGCGGGAGCTCCTACAATGAGCAGTTCTTC.

Notes on this clonotype: A clone one base away is much larger, so this may be a read error. CDR3 DNA sequence: TGTGCCATCAGTGCTCAGCCCCTCACCGGGGAGCTGTTTTTT. This encodes CAISAQPLTGELFF. This rearrangement joins TRBV6-1 to TRBJ2-2; no clear D. The CDR3 totals 14 residues. In germline, CDR1 is MNHNS, CDR2 SASEGT.

V usage is TRBV6-9 and J usage is TRBJ2-1, with TRBD1 as a possible D gene (5 bases). V was trimmed by 4 bases and J by 9 bases, leaving 13 bases between them. This CDR3 has 13 amino acids. The germline V gene has CDR1 MNHGY and CDR2 SVAAGI. DNA of the CDR3: TGTGCCAGCAGTTTGGATCAGGGATTTGAGCAGTTCTTC. It translates to CASSLDQGFEQFF.

This clonotype was recorded a few times. The chain combines TRBV12-3 or TRBV12-4 with TRBJ2-2; D possibly uses TRBD1 or TRBD2 (5 bases each). The CDR3 covers 15 residues. The V and J ends lost 3 bases and 3 bases respectively, with 11 bases between them. The CDR3 nucleotides read TGTGCCAGCAGTTTCGGGACGAGAGACACCGGGGAGCTGTTTTTT. This gives the protein CASSFGTRDTGELFF.

The chain has TRBV12-3 or TRBV12-4 and TRBJ2-4; the D is unclear. The CDR3 has 15 residues. V was clipped by 3 bases and J by 0 bases, with 9 bases between them. The CDR3 nucleotides are TGTGCCAGCAGTTTGGGGTCCTCAGCCAAAAACATTCAGTACTTC. This sequence encodes CASSLGSSAKNIQYF.

This clonotype showed up just a few times. The chain carries TRBV11-2 and TRBJ2-2; TRBD2 matches 9 bases. This CDR3 region has 14 residues. The trim removed 10 bases at V and 5 bases at J, leaving 8 bases unmatched. Germline CDR1 and CDR2: SGHAT and FQNNGV. The CDR3 is CATPRAGGTGELFF. The CDR3 DNA is TGTGCCACCCCGAGGGCGGGGGGGACCGGGGAGCTGTTTTTT.

This clonotype has a count of ten or more. The rearrangement links TRBV5-1 to TRBJ2-1; 8 bases line up with TRBD2. CDR1 is SGHRS, CDR2 YFSETQ, per germline. The CDR3 has 14 residues. V shed 0 bases and J 8 bases; nucleotides not matched to a gene: 4. This CDR3 reads CASSLALLADEQFF. CDR3 sequence (DNA): TGCGCCAGCAGCTTGGCTCTACTAGCGGATGAGCAGTTCTTC.

This clonotype was counted at least ten times. This sequence joins TRBV2 and TRBJ1-1; D uncertain. Looked up from germline, CDR1 is SNHLY and CDR2 is FYNNEI. The CDR3 covers 15 residues. Trimming left V 7 bases short and J 1 base short, with 16 bases between. For the CDR3, the DNA is TGTGCCAGCACCGGAGTAGGCAGTGCGAACACTGAAGCTTTCTTT. Encoded protein: CASTGVGSANTEAFF.

The V and J genes are TRBV20-1 and TRBJ2-1; D gene ambiguous. V gave up 0 bases and J gave up 0 bases, with 9 bases separating them. Germline CDR1 reads DFQATT; CDR2 reads SNEGSKA (reference sequence). CDR3 length: 15 residues. CDR3 bases: TGCAGTGCTAGAGAAAAGCCCTACTCCTACAATGAGCAGTTCTTC. It translates to CSAREKPYSYNEQFF.

V is TRBV30 and J is TRBJ1-5, with no clear D. This CDR3 spans 16 amino acids. V shed 0 bases and J shed 1 base, with 13 bases lying between them. The V gene's germline CDR1 is GTSNPN and CDR2 SVGIG (reference sequence). The CDR3 nucleotides read TGTGCCTGGAGTGTACTTAGTGGGATGAGCAATCAGCCCCAGCATTTT. Translation gives CAWSVLSGMSNQPQHF.

Concerning this clonotype: The junction differs from germline at one of its ends, possibly a read error. The chain carries TRBV12-3 or TRBV12-4 and TRBJ1-1, with 8 nucleotides matching TRBD1. The CDR3 runs to 14 residues. In nucleotides, the CDR3 is TGTGCCAGCAGACGCCGGGACAGGAACACTGAAGCTTGCTTT. The encoded protein is CASRRRDRNTEACF.